A single sample is the source of the 17 T cell receptor beta chains below, sequenced in a study of control samples from healthy donors and cancer patients. Method: immunoSEQ multiplex PCR; TCRdb's copy keeps in-frame clones and lacks some. The repertoire consists of about 130,000 clones, with approximately 92% occurring once and the leading ten covering around 0.52%. The material sequenced was PBMCs. The receptors here all came from a man at least 80 years old with head and neck cancer.

This chain connects TRBV6-1 to TRBJ1-1; 10 bases map to TRBD1. V was pared by 2 bases and J by 1 base, with 13 bases of the junction left unmatched. Germline CDR1 is MNHNS and CDR2 is SASEGT. This CDR3 comprises 19 residues. The CDR3 loop is CASSESIDRGLFWNTEAFF. The CDR3 DNA follows: TGTGCCAGCAGTGAATCCATCGACAGGGGGCTATTTTGGAACACTGAAGCTTTCTTT.

A remark on this clone: At one end, the junction sequence differs from germline, possibly due to a read error. The chain is built from TRBV6-1 and TRBJ1-6, with 11 bases fitting TRBD1. The CDR3 has 14 residues. Germline values: CDR1 MNHNS, CDR2 SASEGT. The CDR3, as DNA: TGTGCCAGCAGTGAAGGGACAGGGGGCGGACAGGGGTACTTT. It specifies CASSEGTGGGQGYF.

This chain joins TRBV6-5 and TRBJ2-2, with 9 bases aligning to TRBD1. CDR1 is MNHEY and CDR2 is SVGAGI in the germline V gene. The CDR3 contains 15 residues. After removal of 6 bases from V and 5 bases from J, the junction contained 7 bases not matched to a gene. The CDR3 here is CASSLNRGPTGELFF. As DNA, the CDR3 is TGTGCCAGCAGCCTGAACAGGGGGCCTACCGGGGAGCTGTTTTTT.

The chain carries TRBV30 and TRBJ1-5; no clear D. Germline lookup yields CDR1 GTSNPN and CDR2 SVGIG (reference sequence). The CDR3 totals 13 residues. Trimming took off 1 base at V and 2 bases at J, with 6 bases between the two ends. The CDR3 bases are TGTGCCTGGAGTGGCGAAGGCAATCAGCCCCAGCATTTT. Protein: CAWSGEGNQPQHF.

The chain uses TRBV5-4 and TRBJ1-2; TRBD1 matches 8 bases. Trimming cost V 3 bases and J 4 bases; bases outside gene matches: 11. CDR3 length: 16 residues. CDR1 is SGHNT and CDR2 is YYREEE in the germline V gene (reference sequence). CDR3 sequence reads: CASSSGQGAVGYGYTF. The CDR3, as DNA: TGTGCCAGCAGCTCGGGTCAGGGGGCAGTAGGCTATGGCTACACCTTC.

J is TRBJ2-7 and V is TRBV19, with D uncertain. Germline CDR1 is LNHDA and CDR2 is SQIVND (reference sequence). CDR3 size: 11 residues. V lost 2 bases and J 4 bases, leaving 3 bases between the germline ends. In DNA, the CDR3 is TGTGCCAGTAGTATAAATTACGAGCAGTACTTC. This gives the protein CASSINYEQYF.

The chain combines TRBV5-1 with TRBJ2-2; D could derive from TRBD1 or TRBD2 (5 bases each). Germline V gene data show CDR1 as SGHRS and CDR2 as YFSETQ. The V gene lost 4 bases and the J gene lost 0 bases, with 10 bases spanning the gap. CDR3 length: 15 amino acids. CDR3 protein: CASSTGTANTGELFF. The CDR3 nucleotides are TGCGCCAGCAGCACCGGGACCGCGAACACCGGGGAGCTGTTTTTT. The full variable domain, its missing parts supplied by reference TRBV5-1 and TRBJ2-2, is KAGVTQTPRYLIKTRGQQVTLSCSPISGHRSVSWYQQTPGQGLQFLFEYFSETQRNKGNFPGRFSGRQFSNSRSEMNVSTLELGDSALYLCASSTGTANTGELFFGEGSRLTVL.

The chain uses TRBV5-1 and TRBJ2-2; a weak D match, TRBD2 (5 bases). Deletions cut 6 bases from V and 0 bases from J, with 9 bases between. The CDR3 sequence is 14 residues long. The V gene's germline CDR1 is SGHRS and CDR2 YFSETQ. The CDR3 loop reads CASNGIANTGELFF. As DNA, the CDR3 is TGCGCCAGCAACGGGATCGCGAACACCGGGGAGCTGTTTTTT.

The chain combines TRBV7-8 with TRBJ2-5; TRBD1 aligns across 10 bases. This CDR3 has 15 residues. Losses at the gene ends were 5 bases for V and 5 bases for J; bases not matched to a gene: 8. The germline V gene has CDR1 SGHVS and CDR2 FQNEAQ. DNA for the CDR3: TGTGCCAGCAGCCCATGGGACAGGGGTATCGAGACCCAGTACTTC. It translates to CASSPWDRGIETQYF.

V usage is TRBV4-1 and J usage is TRBJ2-7; 10 bases are a match to TRBD1. The CDR3 is 14 residues long. The V gene end was trimmed by 2 bases and the J gene end by 4 bases; junction bases not matched to a gene: 2. Germline V gives CDR1 MGHRA, CDR2 YSYEKL. The CDR3 sequence: CASSQRTGGYEQYF. As DNA, the CDR3 is TGCGCCAGCAGCCAACGGACAGGGGGGTACGAGCAGTACTTC.

The rearrangement links TRBV29-1 to TRBJ2-7, with D possibly being TRBD1 (6 bases). Deletions cut 1 base from V and 6 bases from J, with 13 bases between. This CDR3 contains 13 residues. Germline CDR1 reads SQVTM; CDR2 reads ANQGSEA. The DNA for the CDR3 is TGCAGCGTTGAAGGAACAGGGACCTTCGAGCAGTACTTC. Translation: CSVEGTGTFEQYF.

The chain is built from TRBV9 and TRBJ1-1; no clear D gene. CDR3 length equals 14 residues. Germline V gives CDR1 SGDLS, CDR2 YYNGEE. V was shortened by 4 bases and J by 1 base, with 11 bases between the two germline ends. The CDR3 loop is CASSPRTGNTEAFF. DNA for the CDR3: TGTGCCAGCAGCCCGAGGACGGGGAACACTGAAGCTTTCTTT.

V usage is TRBV4-3 and J usage is TRBJ2-3; D gene ambiguous. The CDR3 has 17 amino acids. V lost 4 bases and J lost 1, with 18 bases in between. Looked up from germline, CDR1 is LGHNA and CDR2 is YSLEER. As DNA, the CDR3 is TGCGCCAGCAGCCGGCTCAAGGACGGCCGGGGCACAGATACGCAGTATTTT. This translates into CASSRLKDGRGTDTQYF.

The V gene is TRBV6-2 or TRBV6-3, the J gene TRBJ2-7, with D uncertain. Germline V CDR1 and CDR2: MNHEY, SVGEGT. The ends were cut back, 2 bases at V and 4 bases at J, with 3 bases in the middle. The CDR3 covers 11 residues. DNA for the CDR3: TGTGCCAGCAGTTACGCGTACGAGCAGTACTTC. Translation gives CASSYAYEQYF.

V usage is TRBV6-1 and J usage is TRBJ2-7; 12 bases line up with TRBD2. The CDR3 is 17 residues long. Per the germline V gene, CDR1 is MNHNS and CDR2 is SASEGT. V gave up 3 bases and J gave up 4 bases; unmatched junction bases: 10. CDR3 loop: CASSESLAGGPMYEQYF. As DNA, the CDR3 is TGTGCCAGCAGTGAGTCGCTAGCGGGAGGGCCTATGTACGAGCAGTACTTC.

This clone showed up just once. This rearrangement joins TRBV27 to TRBJ1-2; 12 nucleotides match TRBD1. Trimming cost V 2 bases and J 7 bases; bases outside gene matches: 8. The CDR3 extends over 16 amino acids. The V gene's germline CDR1 is MNHEY and CDR2 SMNVEV (reference sequence). CDR3 protein: CASSLTRDRGRGGYTF. CDR3 coding DNA: TGTGCCAGCAGTTTAACACGGGACAGGGGGCGAGGTGGCTACACCTTC.

This clone was observed once. The chain has TRBV9 and TRBJ2-7, with D unresolved. The CDR3 consists of 14 residues. V lost 1 base and J 1 base, leaving 9 bases between the germline ends. Germline V gene data show CDR1 as SGDLS and CDR2 as YYNGEE. The CDR3 loop reads CASSVSGQSYEQYF. In DNA, the CDR3 is TGTGCCAGCAGCGTATCCGGCCAATCCTACGAGCAGTACTTC.